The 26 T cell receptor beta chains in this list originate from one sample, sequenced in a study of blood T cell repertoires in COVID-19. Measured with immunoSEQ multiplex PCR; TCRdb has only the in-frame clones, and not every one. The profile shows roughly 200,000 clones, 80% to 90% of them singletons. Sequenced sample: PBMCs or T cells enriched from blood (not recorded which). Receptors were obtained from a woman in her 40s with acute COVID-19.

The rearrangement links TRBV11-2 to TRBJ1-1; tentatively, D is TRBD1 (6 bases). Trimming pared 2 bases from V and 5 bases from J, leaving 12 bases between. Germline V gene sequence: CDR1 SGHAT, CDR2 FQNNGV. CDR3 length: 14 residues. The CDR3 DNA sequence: TGTGCCAGCAGCTTATCTACAGGGCGTACTGAAGCTTTCTTT. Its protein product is CASSLSTGRTEAFF.

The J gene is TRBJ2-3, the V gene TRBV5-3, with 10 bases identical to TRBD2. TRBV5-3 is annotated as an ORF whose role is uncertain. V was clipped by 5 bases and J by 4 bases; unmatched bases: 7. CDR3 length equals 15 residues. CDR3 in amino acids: CARRSTSGTADTQYF. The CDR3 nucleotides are TGTGCCAGAAGGTCCACTAGCGGGACGGCAGATACGCAGTATTTT.

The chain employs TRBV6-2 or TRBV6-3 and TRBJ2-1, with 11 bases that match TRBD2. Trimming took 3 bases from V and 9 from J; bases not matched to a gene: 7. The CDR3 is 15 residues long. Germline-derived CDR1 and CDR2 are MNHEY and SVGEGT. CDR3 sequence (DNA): TGTGCCAGCAGTTATCTAGCGGGAGGCTACGTTGAGCAGTTCTTC. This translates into CASSYLAGGYVEQFF.

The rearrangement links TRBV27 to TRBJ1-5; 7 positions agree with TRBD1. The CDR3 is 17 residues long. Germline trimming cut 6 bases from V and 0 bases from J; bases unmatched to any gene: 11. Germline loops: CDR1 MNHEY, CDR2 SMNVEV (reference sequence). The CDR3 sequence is CASRSRGTYYSNQPQHF. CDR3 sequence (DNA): TGTGCCAGCAGGTCCAGGGGGACATATTATAGCAATCAGCCCCAGCATTTT.

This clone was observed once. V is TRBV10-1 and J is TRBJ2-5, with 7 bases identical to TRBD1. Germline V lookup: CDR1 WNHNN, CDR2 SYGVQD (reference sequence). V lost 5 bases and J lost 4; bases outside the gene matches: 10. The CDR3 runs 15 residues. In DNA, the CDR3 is TGCGCCAGCAGTAGTTACAGGGGAACCCGAGAGACCCAGTACTTC. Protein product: CASSSYRGTRETQYF.

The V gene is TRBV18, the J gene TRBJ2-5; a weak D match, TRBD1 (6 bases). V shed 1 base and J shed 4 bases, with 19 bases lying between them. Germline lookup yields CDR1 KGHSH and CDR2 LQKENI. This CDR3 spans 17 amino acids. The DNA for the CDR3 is TGTGCCAGCTCACCACTGTCAGGGGCAGGGATGGGAGAGACCCAGTACTTC. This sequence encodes CASSPLSGAGMGETQYF.

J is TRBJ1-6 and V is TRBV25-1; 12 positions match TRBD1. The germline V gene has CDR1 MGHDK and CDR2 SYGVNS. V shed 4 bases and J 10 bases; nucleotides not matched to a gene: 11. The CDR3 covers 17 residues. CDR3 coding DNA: TGTGCCAGCAGTGCCCAGGGGGGACAGGGGGCGCGGTCACCCCTCCACTTT. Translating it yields CASSAQGGQGARSPLHF.

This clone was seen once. DNA of the CDR3: TGTGCCAGCACTGACTCATGGGAGGCTTTCTTT. Translated: CASTDSWEAFF. This chain uses TRBV6-2 or TRBV6-3 with TRBJ1-1; no reliable D call. From germline, CDR1 is MNHEY and CDR2 SVGEGT. The CDR3 is 11 amino acids. V was shortened by 7 bases and J by 11 bases, with 14 bases between the two germline ends.

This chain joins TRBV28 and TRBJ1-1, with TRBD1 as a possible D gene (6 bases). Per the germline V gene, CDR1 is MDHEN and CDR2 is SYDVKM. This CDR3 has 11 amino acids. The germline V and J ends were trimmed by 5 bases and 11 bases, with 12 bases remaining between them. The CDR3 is CASSNRDVAFF. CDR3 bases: TGTGCCAGCAGTAACAGGGATGTCGCTTTCTTT.

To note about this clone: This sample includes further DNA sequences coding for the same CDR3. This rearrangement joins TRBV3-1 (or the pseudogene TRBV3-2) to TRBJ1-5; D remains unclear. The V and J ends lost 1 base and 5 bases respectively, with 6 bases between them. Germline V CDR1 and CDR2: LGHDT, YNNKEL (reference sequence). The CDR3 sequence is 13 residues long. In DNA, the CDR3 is TGTGCCAGCAGCCAAGTCGGTGATCAGCCCCAGCATTTT. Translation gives CASSQVGDQPQHF.

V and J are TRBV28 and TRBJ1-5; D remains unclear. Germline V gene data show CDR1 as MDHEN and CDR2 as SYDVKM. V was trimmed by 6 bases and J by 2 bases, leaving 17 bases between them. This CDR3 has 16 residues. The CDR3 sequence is CASSSGLRGRNQPQHF. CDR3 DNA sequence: TGTGCCAGCAGCTCCGGACTCCGAGGCCGCAATCAGCCCCAGCATTTT.

The CDR3 region has the DNA TGTGCCAGCAGCTCCAGGCCGAGTGGACAGGGATTCTCACCCCTCCACTTT. Protein product: CASSSRPSGQGFSPLHF. The chain combines TRBV11-3 with TRBJ1-6; 8 positions agree with TRBD1. CDR3 length: 17 amino acids. The ends lost 4 bases at V and 10 bases at J; junction bases unmatched: 15. Germline assignment: CDR1 SGHNT and CDR2 YENEEA.

The CDR3 is CASSLGYLNTGELFF. CDR3 sequence (DNA): TGTGCCAGCAGCTTAGGCTACCTGAACACCGGGGAGCTGTTTTTT. The chain recombines TRBV7-2 with TRBJ2-2; D ambiguous. Germline V gives CDR1 SGHTA, CDR2 FQGNSA. V lost 1 base, J lost 1 base, and 7 bases lay in between. The CDR3 spans 15 residues.

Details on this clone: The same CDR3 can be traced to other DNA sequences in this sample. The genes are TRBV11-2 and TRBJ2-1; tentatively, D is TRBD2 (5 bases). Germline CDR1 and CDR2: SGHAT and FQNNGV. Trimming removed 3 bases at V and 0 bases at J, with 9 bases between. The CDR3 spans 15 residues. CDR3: CASSLAGSSYNEQFF. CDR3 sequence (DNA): TGTGCCAGCAGCTTGGCGGGTAGCTCCTACAATGAGCAGTTCTTC.

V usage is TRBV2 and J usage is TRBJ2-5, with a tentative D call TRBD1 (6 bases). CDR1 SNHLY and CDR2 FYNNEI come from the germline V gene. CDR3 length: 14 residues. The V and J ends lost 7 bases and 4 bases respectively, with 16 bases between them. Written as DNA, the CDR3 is TGTGCCAGCAAGGTCGGGCAGGGGCTAGAGACCCAGTACTTC. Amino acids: CASKVGQGLETQYF. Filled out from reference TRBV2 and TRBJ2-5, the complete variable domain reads EPEVTQTPSHQVTQMGQEVILRCVPISNHLYFYWYRQILGQKVEFLVSFYNNEISEKSEIFDDQFSVERPDGSNFTLKIRSTKLEDSAMYFCASKVGQGLETQYFGPGTRLLVL.

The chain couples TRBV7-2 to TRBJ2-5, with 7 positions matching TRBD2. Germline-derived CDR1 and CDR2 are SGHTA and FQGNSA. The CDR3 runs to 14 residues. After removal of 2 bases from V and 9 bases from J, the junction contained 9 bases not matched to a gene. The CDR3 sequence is CASSLPGGGLPQYF. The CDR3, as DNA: TGTGCCAGCAGCTTACCGGGAGGTGGGTTGCCCCAGTACTTC.

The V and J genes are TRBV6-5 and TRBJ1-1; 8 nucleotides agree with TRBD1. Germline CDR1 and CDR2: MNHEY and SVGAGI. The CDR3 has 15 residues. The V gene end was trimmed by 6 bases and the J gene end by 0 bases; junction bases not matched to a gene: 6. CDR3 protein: CASRLEQGVNTEAFF. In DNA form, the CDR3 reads TGTGCCAGCAGACTGGAACAGGGGGTGAACACTGAAGCTTTCTTT.

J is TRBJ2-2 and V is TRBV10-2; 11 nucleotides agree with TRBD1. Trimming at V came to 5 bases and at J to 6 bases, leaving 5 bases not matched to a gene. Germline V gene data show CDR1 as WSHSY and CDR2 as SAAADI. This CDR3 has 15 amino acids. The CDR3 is CASSSGTGGPGELFF. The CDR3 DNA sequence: TGCGCCAGCAGTTCCGGGACAGGGGGACCCGGGGAGCTGTTTTTT.

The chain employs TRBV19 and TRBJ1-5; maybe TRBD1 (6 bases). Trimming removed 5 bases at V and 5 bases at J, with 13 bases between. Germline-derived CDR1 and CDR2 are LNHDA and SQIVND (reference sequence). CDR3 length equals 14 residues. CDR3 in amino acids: CASSQQGSHQPQHF. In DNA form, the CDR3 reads TGTGCCAGTAGTCAACAGGGCTCACATCAGCCCCAGCATTTT. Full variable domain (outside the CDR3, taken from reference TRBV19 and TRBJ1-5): DGGITQSPKYLFRKEGQNVTLSCEQNLNHDAMYWYRQDPGQGLRLIYYSQIVNDFQKGDIAEGYSVSREKKESFPLTVTSAQKNPTAFYLCASSQQGSHQPQHFGDGTRLSIL.

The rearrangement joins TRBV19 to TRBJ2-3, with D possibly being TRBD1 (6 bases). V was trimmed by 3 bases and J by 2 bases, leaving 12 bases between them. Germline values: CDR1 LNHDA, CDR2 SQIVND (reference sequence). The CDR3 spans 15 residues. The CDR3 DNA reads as TGTGCCAGTAGTATTAGTCAGGGGTTCACAGATACGCAGTATTTT. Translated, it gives CASSISQGFTDTQYF.

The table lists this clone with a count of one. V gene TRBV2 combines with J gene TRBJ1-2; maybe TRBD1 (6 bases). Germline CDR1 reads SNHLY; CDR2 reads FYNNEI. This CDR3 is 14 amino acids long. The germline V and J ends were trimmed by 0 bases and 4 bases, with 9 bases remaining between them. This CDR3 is CASSEARTVYGYTF. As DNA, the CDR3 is TGTGCCAGCAGTGAAGCGAGGACAGTCTATGGCTACACCTTC.

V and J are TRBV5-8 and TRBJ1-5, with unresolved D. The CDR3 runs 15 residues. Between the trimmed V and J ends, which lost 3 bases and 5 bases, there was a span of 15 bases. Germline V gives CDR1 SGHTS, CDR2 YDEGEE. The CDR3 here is CASSSLAGFDQPQHF. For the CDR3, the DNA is TGTGCCAGCAGCTCCCTGGCGGGTTTCGATCAGCCCCAGCATTTT.

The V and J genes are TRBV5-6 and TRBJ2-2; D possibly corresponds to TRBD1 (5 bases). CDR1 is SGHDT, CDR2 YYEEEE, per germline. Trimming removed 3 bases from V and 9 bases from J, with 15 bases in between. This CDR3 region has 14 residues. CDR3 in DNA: TGTGCCAGCAGCTGGGGCAGGCCCTCCAGGGAGCTGTTTTTT. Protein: CASSWGRPSRELFF.

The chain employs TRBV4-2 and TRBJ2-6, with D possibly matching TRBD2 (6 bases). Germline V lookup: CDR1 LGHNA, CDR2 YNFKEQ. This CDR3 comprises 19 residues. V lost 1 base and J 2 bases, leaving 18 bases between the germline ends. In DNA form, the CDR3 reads TGTGCCAGCAGCCAAGCCCCCTGGAGGGGTAAGACTGGGGCCAACGTCCTGACTTTC. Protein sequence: CASSQAPWRGKTGANVLTF.

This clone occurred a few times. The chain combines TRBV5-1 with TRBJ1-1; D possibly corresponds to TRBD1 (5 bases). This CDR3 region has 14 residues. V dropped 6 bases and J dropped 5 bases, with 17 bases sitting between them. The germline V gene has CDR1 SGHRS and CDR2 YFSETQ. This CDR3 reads CASTKSQGLTEAFF. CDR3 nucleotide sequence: TGCGCCAGCACCAAATCCCAGGGTCTTACTGAAGCTTTCTTT.

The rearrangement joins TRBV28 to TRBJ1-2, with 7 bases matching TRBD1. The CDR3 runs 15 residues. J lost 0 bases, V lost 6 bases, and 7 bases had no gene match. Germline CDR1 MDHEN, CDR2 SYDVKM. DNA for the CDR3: TGTGCCAGCAGCACCGGGACAGTAGCTAACTATGGCTACACCTTC. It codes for CASSTGTVANYGYTF.